The 17 T cell receptor beta chains below all came from one sample that was sequenced in a study of blood T cell repertoires in COVID-19. TCRdb keeps only in-frame clones here, not all; method: immunoSEQ multiplex PCR. This sample has about 250,000 clones, with about 85% found just once. Input material: peripheral blood. Receptors were obtained from a man between 18 and 29 years old with active or convalescent COVID-19.

The rearrangement links TRBV28 to TRBJ2-3; possible D gene TRBD1, 5 bases. V was shortened by 3 bases and J by 0 bases, with 10 bases between the two germline ends. The germline CDR1 and CDR2 sequences are MDHEN and SYDVKM. The CDR3 is made up of 15 amino acids. The CDR3 DNA is TGTGCCAGCAGTTTGCGAGACAGAAGCACAGATACGCAGTATTTT. Translation: CASSLRDRSTDTQYF.

The V call is TRBV7-8, the J call TRBJ1-1; 7 bases align to TRBD1. Per germline, CDR1 SGHVS and CDR2 FQNEAQ. The CDR3 totals 15 residues. The junction had 2 bases not matched to a gene; V was cut back by 1 base and J by 0 bases. Here the CDR3 reads CASSLGRGLNTEAFF. For the CDR3, the DNA is TGTGCCAGCAGCTTAGGGAGGGGGCTGAACACTGAAGCTTTCTTT.

The chain uses TRBV7-2 and TRBJ1-1; D is possibly TRBD1 (5 bases). Trimming shortened V by 8 bases and J by 4 bases, and 17 bases separated the two germline ends. CDR1 and CDR2 (germline): SGHTA, FQGNSA. CDR3 length equals 14 residues. The CDR3, as DNA: TGTGCCAGCTCGTTCGGGGGGTCGGGCACTGAAGCTTTCTTT. As protein: CASSFGGSGTEAFF.

This chain connects TRBV5-5 to TRBJ1-6; D is undetermined. The germline V gene encodes CDR1 SGHKS and CDR2 YYEKEE (reference sequence). This CDR3 is 14 amino acids long. V dropped 4 bases and J dropped 5 bases, with 10 bases sitting between them. In DNA, the CDR3 is TGTGCCAGCAGCGGAGATGTGGATAATTCACCCCTCCACTTT. Translated: CASSGDVDNSPLHF.

The chain employs TRBV7-9 and TRBJ1-5; 7 bases map to TRBD1. V was clipped by 5 bases and J by 4 bases; unmatched bases: 8. The CDR3 totals 15 residues. Looked up from germline, CDR1 is SEHNR and CDR2 is FQNEAQ (reference sequence). The CDR3 protein is CASSQLGTENQPQHF. CDR3 coding DNA: TGTGCCAGCAGCCAACTCGGGACAGAAAATCAGCCCCAGCATTTT.

CDR3 in DNA: TGCGCCAGCAGCCCGAGGCTAAGGGGGGAAAAACTGTTTTTT. As protein: CASSPRLRGEKLFF. V and J are TRBV5-1 and TRBJ1-4; maybe TRBD1 (6 bases). This CDR3 comprises 14 residues. Deletions cut 4 bases from V and 8 bases from J, with 15 bases between. Germline CDR1 SGHRS, CDR2 YFSETQ.

The CDR3 nucleotides read TGTGCCAGCACCCCCCGGGGGGCGGGGGCCCTCACAGATACGCAGTATTTT. This encodes CASTPRGAGALTDTQYF. The rearrangement links TRBV5-4 to TRBJ2-3; tentatively, D is TRBD2 (7 bases). Trimming shortened V by 6 bases and J by 2 bases, and 22 bases separated the two germline ends. This CDR3 contains 17 residues. The germline V gene encodes CDR1 SGHNT and CDR2 YYREEE (reference sequence).

The V gene is TRBV6-5, the J gene TRBJ1-6, with 12 bases matching TRBD1. The germline CDR1 and CDR2 sequences are MNHEY and SVGAGI. This CDR3 comprises 14 residues. Losses at the gene ends were 7 bases for V and 14 bases for J; bases not matched to a gene: 9. CDR3 residues: CASIAGTGGGTLHF. The CDR3 DNA sequence: TGTGCCAGCATAGCAGGGACAGGGGGCGGAACCCTCCACTTT.

The chain combines TRBV19 with TRBJ2-7, with D tentatively TRBD1 (5 bases). The CDR3 extends over 17 amino acids. Trimming took off 5 bases at V and 6 bases at J, with 26 bases between the two ends. Germline values: CDR1 LNHDA, CDR2 SQIVND (reference sequence). CDR3 sequence reads: CASSPENWSGRAGEQYF. CDR3 bases: TGTGCCAGTAGTCCCGAGAATTGGTCCGGCAGGGCCGGCGAGCAGTACTTC. The full variable domain, with the rest looked up from reference TRBV19 and TRBJ2-7, is DGGITQSPKYLFRKEGQNVTLSCEQNLNHDAMYWYRQDPGQGLRLIYYSQIVNDFQKGDIAEGYSVSREKKESFPLTVTSAQKNPTAFYLCASSPENWSGRAGEQYFGPGTRLTVT.

V is TRBV5-4 and J is TRBJ2-4; the match to TRBD2 covers 13 bases. With 4 bases clipped from V and 1 base from J, the junction kept 5 bases outside the gene matches. From germline, CDR1 is SGHNT and CDR2 YYREEE (reference sequence). The CDR3 runs to 17 residues. CDR3 amino acids: CASSGGLAGMAKNIQYF. CDR3 bases: TGTGCCAGCAGCGGGGGACTAGCGGGAATGGCCAAAAACATTCAGTACTTC.

The CDR3 bases are TGTGCCAGTAGTACCCGGGACACATTGGGAAACACCATATATTTT. Translated, it gives CASSTRDTLGNTIYF. The genes are TRBV19 and TRBJ1-3; the D gene is possibly TRBD1 (6 bases). The V gene's germline CDR1 is LNHDA and CDR2 SQIVND (reference sequence). CDR3 length equals 15 residues. V was pared by 4 bases and J by 4 bases, with 14 bases between.

This clone was counted only a few times. The sample carries other DNA sequences with the same CDR3. The chain joins TRBV19 to TRBJ1-2; D is perhaps TRBD1 (6 bases). There are 13 residues in the CDR3. Looked up from germline, CDR1 is LNHDA and CDR2 is SQIVND (reference sequence). Trimming shortened V by 2 bases and J by 2 bases, and 6 bases separated the two germline ends. The CDR3 loop reads CASSIQGNYGYTF. CDR3 DNA sequence: TGTGCCAGTAGTATACAGGGGAACTATGGCTACACCTTC.

The chain has TRBV27 and TRBJ1-5; D is perhaps TRBD1 (5 bases). Germline V gives CDR1 MNHEY, CDR2 SMNVEV (reference sequence). There are 15 residues in the CDR3. Trimming removed 0 bases at V and 1 base at J, with 7 bases between. The CDR3 protein is CASSLSTASNQPQHF. CDR3 DNA sequence: TGTGCCAGCAGTTTATCGACAGCAAGCAATCAGCCCCAGCATTTT.

This chain links TRBV30 with TRBJ1-1, with D tentatively TRBD1 (5 bases). The CDR3 runs to 17 residues. Trimming took 1 base from V and 4 from J, leaving 22 bases between them. Germline V lookup: CDR1 GTSNPN, CDR2 SVGIG (reference sequence). In nucleotides, the CDR3 is TGTGCCTGGAGTGCCGTGGGGGGGGATACAGGCGGCACTGAAGCTTTCTTT. This gives the protein CAWSAVGGDTGGTEAFF.

V usage is TRBV7-3 and J usage is TRBJ1-1, with TRBD1 matching 11 bases. Trimming took 2 bases from V and 7 from J; bases not matched to a gene: 0. Germline assignment: CDR1 SGHTA and CDR2 FQGTGA. The CDR3 runs to 13 residues. For the CDR3, the DNA is TGTGCCAGCAGCTTAGGGACAGGGGGTGAAGCTTTCTTT. This encodes CASSLGTGGEAFF. The whole variable domain, remainder taken from reference TRBV7-3 and TRBJ1-1, is GAGVSQTPSNKVTEKGKYVELRCDPISGHTALYWYRQSLGQGPEFLIYFQGTGAADDSGLPNDRFFAVRPEGSVSTLKIQRTERGDSAVYLCASSLGTGGEAFFGQGTRLTVV.

The chain joins TRBV18 to TRBJ2-7; no clear D gene. The CDR3 is 13 residues long. The V end was cut by 0 bases, the J end by 7 bases, with 10 bases between. CDR1 is KGHSH, CDR2 LQKENI, per germline. The DNA of the CDR3 is TGTGCCAGCTCACCACCGTTGCTAGTTGAGCAGTACTTC. Residues: CASSPPLLVEQYF.

The chain has TRBV6-2 or TRBV6-3 and TRBJ1-6, with a possible D match to TRBD1 (6 bases). This CDR3 region has 15 residues. Trimming took off 6 bases at V and 12 bases at J, with 21 bases between the two ends. Germline values: CDR1 MNHEY, CDR2 SVGEGT. CDR3 nucleotides: TGTGCCAGCAGCTTCGACAGCCTAAAAGGGGGACCCCTCCACTTT. Protein: CASSFDSLKGGPLHF.